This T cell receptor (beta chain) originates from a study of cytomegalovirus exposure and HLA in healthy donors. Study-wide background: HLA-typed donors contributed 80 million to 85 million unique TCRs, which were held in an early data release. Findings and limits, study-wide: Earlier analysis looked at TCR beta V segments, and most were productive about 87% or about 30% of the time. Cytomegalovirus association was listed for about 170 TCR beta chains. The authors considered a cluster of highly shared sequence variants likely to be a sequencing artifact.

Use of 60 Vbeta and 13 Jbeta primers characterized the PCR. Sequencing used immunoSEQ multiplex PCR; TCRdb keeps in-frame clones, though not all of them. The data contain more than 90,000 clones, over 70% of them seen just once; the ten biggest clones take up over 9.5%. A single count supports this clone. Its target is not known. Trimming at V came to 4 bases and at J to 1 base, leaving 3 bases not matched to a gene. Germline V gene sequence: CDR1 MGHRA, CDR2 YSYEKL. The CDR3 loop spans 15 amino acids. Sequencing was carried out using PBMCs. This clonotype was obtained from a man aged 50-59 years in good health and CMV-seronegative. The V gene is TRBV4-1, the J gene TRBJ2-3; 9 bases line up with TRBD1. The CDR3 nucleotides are TGCGCCAGCAGCCCCCGGGACAGGGGCACAGATACGCAGTATTTT. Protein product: CASSPRDRGTDTQYF.